This T cell receptor beta chain was sequenced in a study of T cell repertoires in aging, cancer and after chemotherapy. Broader study findings: In each cancer cohort, median generation probability increased across chemotherapy, suggesting thymic output rebounded.

Remarks on this clonotype: No antigen is known for it.

The V end lost 0 bases, the J end lost 7 bases, and 12 bases lay between the germline ends. Germline V gives CDR1 ENHRY, CDR2 SYGVKD. This CDR3 comprises 15 residues. The template was genomic DNA from peripheral blood, not RNA. Multiplex touch-down PCR with TRB-A/B primers amplified rearranged V-D-J TRB sequences. From the multiplex PCR reads, TCRdb called clonotypes with MiXCR, one entry per CDR3 protein. Of 2,500 to 3,000 distinct CDR3 sequences detected, roughly 34% appear once; the ten largest clones hold 60% to 80%. V gene TRBV10-3 combines with J gene TRBJ1-4; possibly TRBD1 for D (6 bases). The sample comprised blood. This TCR was sampled from a human donor with a solid tumor. For the CDR3, the DNA is TGTGCCATCAGTGAGTCCTCAGGGGAGAGTGAAAAACTGTTTTTT. Translation: CAISESSGESEKLFF.